These T cell receptor beta chains were read from a single sample in a study of CD8+ T cells in alopecia areata. Some clones are missing from TCRdb's copy, which holds only in-frame ones; the method was immunoSEQ multiplex PCR. The data contain 110,000 or so clones, about 61% of them singletons. Sequenced: CD4+ T cells sorted from blood. The receptors were gathered from a human donor in good health. The CDR3 runs from the conserved cysteine through the conserved F or W. The D gene is left open where the match is weak. For some rows the clone size is stated as once, few or many, or as a class when expanded; others skip it.

J | D | V | size | DNA | CDR3
TRBJ2-5 | TRBD2 | TRBV2 | once | TGTGCCAGCAGAGCGAGCGGGGTTTTGGGGGAGACCCAGTACTTC | CASRASGVLGETQYF
TRBJ1-3 | TRBD1 | TRBV4-1 | NA | TGCGCCAGCAGGAGGACAGGGGAGGGGAGAAACACCATATATTTT | CASRRTGEGRNTIYF
TRBJ1-1 | NA | TRBV28 | NA | TGTGCCAGCAAGGAGAGCACTGAAGCTTTCTTT | CASKESTEAFF
TRBJ1-6 | TRBD1 | TRBV4-2 | NA | TGTGCCAGCAGCCCAGCGGGACAGGACAACTATAATTCACCCCTCCACTTT | CASSPAGQDNYNSPLHF
TRBJ2-1 | TRBD2 | TRBV27 | NA | TGTGCCAGCAGACTAGCGGGGGGGCTGGTTAGTGAGCAGTTCTTC | CASRLAGGLVSEQFF
TRBJ1-2 | NA | TRBV5-4 | NA | TGTGCCAGCAGCTTGGCCAAGGGACACTCTTACACCTTC | CASSLAKGHSYTF
TRBJ2-3 | NA | TRBV7-9 | few | TGTGCCAGCAGCGCACAGGATACGCAGTATTTT | CASSAQDTQYF
TRBJ1-1 | NA | TRBV12-2 | NA | TGTGCAAGTCGCTCCAGGGCGGGAGCTTTCTTT | CASRSRAGAFF
TRBJ2-7 | NA | TRBV29-1 | NA | TGCAGCGTTGAAGATCAGTTTACGGGGCAGTACTTC | CSVEDQFTGQYF
TRBJ2-5 | TRBD1 | TRBV30 | NA | TGTGCCTGGGACAGGGGCGCTGCAGAGACCCAGTACTTC | CAWDRGAAETQYF
TRBJ2-6 | NA | TRBV4-1 | NA | TGCGCCAGCAGCCCCCGAGACAGGAAGTCTGGGGCCAACGTCCTGACTTTC | CASSPRDRKSGANVLTF
TRBJ2-3 | TRBD1 | TRBV7-9 | NA | TGTGCCAGCAAACCGGTACAGGGGGCGCGTGATACGCAGTATTTT | CASKPVQGARDTQYF
TRBJ2-5 | NA | TRBV5-4 | NA | TGTGCCAGCAGCTTAGTACTCTCCGGAGAGACCCAGTACTTC | CASSLVLSGETQYF
TRBJ2-1 | TRBD2 | TRBV7-2 | NA | TGTGCCAGCAGCCCCCAGCGGGGGCATGAGCAGTTCTTC | CASSPQRGHEQFF
TRBJ2-5 | NA | TRBV4-2 | NA | TGTGCCAGCAGCCAAGCTTCGGGAGCGGAGACCCAGTACTTC | CASSQASGAETQYF
TRBJ2-7 | TRBD1 | TRBV6-5 | few | TGTGCCAGCAGTTCCATGGGGACAGGAAATATCTACGAGCAGTACTTC | CASSSMGTGNIYEQYF
TRBJ2-5 | NA | TRBV7-8 | NA | TGTGCCAGCAGCGTCACCGGGACGCCTCAAGAGACCCAGTACTTC | CASSVTGTPQETQYF
TRBJ1-6 | NA | TRBV10-3 | NA | TGTGCCAGCGACCCCTCAGGGGATTCACCCCTCCACTTT | CASDPSGDSPLHF
TRBJ2-7 | NA | TRBV29-1 | few | TGCAGCGTTGCCATGACCCTATCCGAGCAGTACTTC | CSVAMTLSEQYF
TRBJ2-7 | TRBD2 | TRBV29-1 | NA | TGCAGCGTTGAAGAGGGTCTGGGACGGGGGGAGGCCTACGAGCAGTACTTC | CSVEEGLGRGEAYEQYF
TRBJ2-3 | NA | TRBV6-4 | NA | TGTGCCAGCAGTGCCCACCCAGGGGCCACCACAGATACGCAGTATTTT | CASSAHPGATTDTQYF
TRBJ1-2 | NA | TRBV9 | few | TGTGCCAGCAGCCCCCGACAGGATGACTATGGCTACACCTTC | CASSPRQDDYGYTF
TRBJ2-5 | TRBD2 | TRBV5-1 | NA | TGCGCCAGCAGCTCGCCGACTAGCGGGGGGTCTTCAGCCCAGTACTTC | CASSSPTSGGSSAQYF
TRBJ2-2 | TRBD1 | TRBV4-1 | NA | TGCGCCAGCAGCTCCAGGACAGGGGCCACCGGGGAGCTGTTTTTT | CASSSRTGATGELFF
TRBJ1-4 | TRBD1 | TRBV4-1 | NA | TGCGCCAGCAGCCCTCCGGGACAGACTAATGAAAAACTGTTTTTT | CASSPPGQTNEKLFF
TRBJ2-3 | NA | TRBV2 | NA | TGTGCCACCTCCCAGGGGCCTAGCACAGATACGCAGTATTTT | CATSQGPSTDTQYF
TRBJ2-5 | NA | TRBV15 | few | TGTGCCACCGCAACGGGGGACCGGATGCAAGAGACCCAGTACTTC | CATATGDRMQETQYF
TRBJ1-2 | NA | TRBV5-1 | NA | TGCGCCAGCACCGAGCAGGGTGGAGGTGGCTACACCTTC | CASTEQGGGGYTF
TRBJ1-2 | NA | TRBV29-1 | few | TGCAGCGGCTCCTCGGGGGACGGCTACACCTTC | CSGSSGDGYTF
TRBJ2-5 | NA | TRBV29-1 | NA | TGCAGCGCTGGTGGCCACCAGGGGACCCAGTACTTC | CSAGGHQGTQYF
TRBJ1-1 | NA | TRBV7-6 | NA | TGTGCCAGCAGTCAGACGGAACTGAACACTGAAGCTTTCTTT | CASSQTELNTEAFF
TRBJ1-2 | TRBD1 | TRBV30 | NA | TGTGCCTGGAGTAACCAGGGGGCGCTTGTTGGCTATGGCTACACCTTC | CAWSNQGALVGYGYTF
TRBJ1-1 | NA | TRBV29-1 | NA | TGCAGCGTAGTCCAGGGCCGGAACACTGAAGCTTTCTTT | CSVVQGRNTEAFF
TRBJ2-5 | TRBD2 | TRBV18 | NA | TGTGCCAGCTCGGAGACTAGCGGGGGGAGAGAGACCCAGTACTTC | CASSETSGGRETQYF
TRBJ2-7 | NA | TRBV15 | NA | TGTGCCACCAGCTTGGACGGAACCTACGAGCAGTACTTC | CATSLDGTYEQYF
TRBJ2-7 | TRBD1 | TRBV5-1 | NA | TGCGCCAGCAGCGGGACAGTCTCCTACGAGCAGTACTTC | CASSGTVSYEQYF
TRBJ2-1 | TRBD2 | TRBV19 | NA | TGTGCCAGTAGTATATGGCGGGGGAAGGCACTCAGTGAGCAGTTCTTC | CASSIWRGKALSEQFF
TRBJ2-7 | NA | TRBV29-1 | NA | TGCAGCGTTGAAAACAGCTACGAGCAGTACTTC | CSVENSYEQYF
TRBJ2-7 | NA | TRBV19 | NA | TGTGCCAGTAGTAACGCAGGCGGCTACGAGCAGTACTTC | CASSNAGGYEQYF
TRBJ1-1 | NA | TRBV5-4 | NA | TGTGCCAGCAGCTTGGGGGCCGTGAACACTGAAGCTTTCTTT | CASSLGAVNTEAFF
TRBJ1-2 | NA | TRBV4-2 | NA | TGTGCCAGCAGCCAACCCGTGGGGCAAGTTGGCTACACCTTC | CASSQPVGQVGYTF
TRBJ1-4 | NA | TRBV30 | NA | TGTGCCTGGAGTCCCCTAGCTAATGAAAAACTGTTTTTT | CAWSPLANEKLFF
TRBJ1-1 | TRBD1 | TRBV7-2 | few | TGTGCCAGCAGCGTGGGACAGCTGAACACTGAAGCTTTCTTT | CASSVGQLNTEAFF
TRBJ1-1 | TRBD1 | TRBV6-4 | NA | TGTGCCAGCCCACAGGGGGCCACTGAAGCTTTCTTT | CASPQGATEAFF
TRBJ2-2 | NA | TRBV9 | NA | TGTGCCAGCACCGCGGAGGGGTGGTATGGCGGGGAGCTGTTTTTT | CASTAEGWYGGELFF
TRBJ2-7 | NA | TRBV9 | few | TGTGCCAGCAGCCCTCGGACGGAGACCTACGAGCAGTACTTC | CASSPRTETYEQYF
TRBJ1-4 | NA | TRBV25-1 | NA | TGTGCCAGCCGGGCGGGCAGGACTAATGAAAAACTGTTTTTT | CASRAGRTNEKLFF
TRBJ2-7 | NA | TRBV25-1 | once | TGTGCCAGCAGTGGGGGTGGGGAGCAGTACTTC | CASSGGGEQYF
TRBJ2-1 | NA | TRBV5-6 | NA | TGTGCCAGCAGCTTCCACAATGAGCAGTTCTTC | CASSFHNEQFF
TRBJ2-1 | NA | TRBV7-2 | NA | TGTGCCAGCAGCCCTCGGGGCCAGCAGTTCTTC | CASSPRGQQFF
TRBJ1-4 | NA | TRBV5-6 | few | TGTGCCAGCAGCTTGGATTCCAGGGAGGAAAAACTGTTTTTT | CASSLDSREEKLFF
TRBJ1-4 | TRBD1 | TRBV6-6 | NA | TGTGCCAGCATTCGACAGGGGGCAAGTGAAAAACTGTTTTTT | CASIRQGASEKLFF
TRBJ2-3 | NA | TRBV29-1 | few | TGCAGCGTTGAATACGGGGCCTGGAGTACGCAGTATTTT | CSVEYGAWSTQYF
TRBJ2-4 | NA | TRBV6-1 | NA | TGTGCCAGCAGGGACTACAGTGGAGCCAAAAACATTCAGTACTTC | CASRDYSGAKNIQYF
TRBJ1-2 | NA | TRBV27 | few | TGTGCCAGCAGTTCGTTAGGTGTTGAAGGAGGGAATGGCTACACCTTC | CASSSLGVEGGNGYTF